This T cell receptor beta chain came from a study of shared clonotypes between healthy human individuals. To note about this clone: Antigen: not known.

Study-level findings and limits: Larger estimated richness was generally recorded for naive subsets relative to memory subsets.

Repertoires were generated with immunoSEQ multiplex PCR, while TCRdb's copy carries only in-frame clones and drops some. Among 2.5 million or so clones listed, about 92% were seen once. This TCR was sampled from a man aged 18-30 years in good health. Input material: naive CD4+ T cells sorted from blood. Subset meaning: CD45RA+ positively selected.

The CDR3 region is CASSQDGITDTQYF. For the CDR3, the DNA is TGCGCCAGCAGCCAGGACGGGATCACAGATACGCAGTATTTT. V and J are TRBV4-3 and TRBJ2-3; perhaps TRBD2 as D (5 bases). CDR1 and CDR2 from the germline V gene are LGHNA and YSLEER. This CDR3 has 14 amino acids. V dropped 3 bases and J dropped 2 bases, with 9 bases sitting between them.